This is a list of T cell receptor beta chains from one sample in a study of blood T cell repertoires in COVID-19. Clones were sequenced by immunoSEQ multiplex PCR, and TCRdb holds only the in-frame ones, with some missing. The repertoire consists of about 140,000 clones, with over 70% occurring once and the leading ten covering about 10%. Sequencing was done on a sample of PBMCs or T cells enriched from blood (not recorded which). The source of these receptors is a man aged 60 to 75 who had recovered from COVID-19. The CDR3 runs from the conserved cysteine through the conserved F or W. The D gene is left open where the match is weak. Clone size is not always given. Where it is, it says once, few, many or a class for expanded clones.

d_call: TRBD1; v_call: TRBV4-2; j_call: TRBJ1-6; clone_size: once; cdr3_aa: CASSQGQGQEARNSPLHF; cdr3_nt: TGTGCCAGCAGCCAAGGGCAGGGACAGGAGGCCAGGAATTCACCCCTCCACTTT
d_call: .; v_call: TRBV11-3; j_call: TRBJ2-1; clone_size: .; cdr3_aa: CASSLGGTDEQFF; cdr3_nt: TGTGCCAGCAGCTTGGGGGGAACGGATGAGCAGTTCTTC
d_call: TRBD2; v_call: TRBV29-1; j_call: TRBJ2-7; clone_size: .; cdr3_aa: CSARTSGRGEQYF; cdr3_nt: TGCAGCGCCAGGACTAGCGGGAGGGGCGAGCAGTACTTC
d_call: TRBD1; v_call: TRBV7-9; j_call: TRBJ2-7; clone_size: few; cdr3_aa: CASSSWTGPSYEQYF; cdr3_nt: TGTGCCAGCAGCTCTTGGACAGGGCCATCCTACGAGCAGTACTTC
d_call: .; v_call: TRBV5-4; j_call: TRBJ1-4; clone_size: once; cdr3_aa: CASSLGGETNEKLFF; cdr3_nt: TGTGCCAGCAGCTTGGGGGGGGAAACGAATGAAAAACTGTTTTTT
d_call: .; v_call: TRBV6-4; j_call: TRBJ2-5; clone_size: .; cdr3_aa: CASTLERGTVQETQYF; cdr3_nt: TGTGCCAGCACCTTAGAGCGGGGGACAGTCCAAGAGACCCAGTACTTC
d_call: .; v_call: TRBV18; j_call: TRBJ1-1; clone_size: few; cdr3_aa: CASSPGGDTEAFF; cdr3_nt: TGTGCCAGCTCACCAGGAGGGGACACTGAAGCTTTCTTT
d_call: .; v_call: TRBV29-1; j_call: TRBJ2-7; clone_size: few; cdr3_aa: CSVGNRVGEQYF; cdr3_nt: TGCAGCGTTGGAAACAGGGTAGGCGAGCAGTACTTC
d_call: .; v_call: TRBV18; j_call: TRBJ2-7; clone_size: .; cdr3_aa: CASSPSRTETYEQYF; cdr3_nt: TGTGCCAGCTCACCGAGCAGGACAGAAACCTACGAGCAGTACTTC
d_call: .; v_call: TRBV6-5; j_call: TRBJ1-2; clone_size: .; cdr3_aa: CASSNQGDRSGYTF; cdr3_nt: TGTGCCAGCAGTAATCAGGGAGACAGGTCCGGCTACACCTTC
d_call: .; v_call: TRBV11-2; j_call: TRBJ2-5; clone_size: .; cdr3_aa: CASSLVVQGGETQYF; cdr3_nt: TGTGCCAGCAGCTTAGTTGTCCAGGGTGGAGAGACCCAGTACTTC
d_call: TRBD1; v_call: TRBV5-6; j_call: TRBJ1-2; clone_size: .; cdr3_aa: CASKGASNYGYTF; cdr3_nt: TGTGCCAGCAAGGGGGCTAGCAACTATGGCTACACCTTC
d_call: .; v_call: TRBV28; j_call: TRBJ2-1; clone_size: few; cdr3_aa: CASSFGGFLGQFF; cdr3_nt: TGTGCCAGCAGTTTCGGAGGCTTCCTAGGGCAGTTCTTC
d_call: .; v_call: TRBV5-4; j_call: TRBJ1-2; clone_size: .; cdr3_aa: CASSLTHRADYGYTF; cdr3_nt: TGTGCCAGCAGTCTTACCCACAGGGCAGACTATGGCTACACCTTC
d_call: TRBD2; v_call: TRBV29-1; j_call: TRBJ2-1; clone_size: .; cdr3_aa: CSVTTSGNNEQFF; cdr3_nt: TGCAGCGTTACGACTAGCGGGAACAATGAGCAGTTCTTC
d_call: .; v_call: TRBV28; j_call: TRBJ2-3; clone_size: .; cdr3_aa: CASALLGSGRGTQYF; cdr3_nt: TGTGCCAGCGCTCTTCTAGGCTCAGGCCGGGGTACGCAGTATTTT
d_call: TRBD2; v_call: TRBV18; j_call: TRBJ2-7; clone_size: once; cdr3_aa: CASSLLTSGETYEQYF; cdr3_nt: TGTGCCAGCTCACTATTGACTAGCGGAGAAACCTACGAGCAGTACTTC
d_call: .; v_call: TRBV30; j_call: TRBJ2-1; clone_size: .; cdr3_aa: CAWSVGAPGGEQFF; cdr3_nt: TGTGCCTGGAGTGTAGGGGCCCCGGGGGGCGAGCAGTTCTTC
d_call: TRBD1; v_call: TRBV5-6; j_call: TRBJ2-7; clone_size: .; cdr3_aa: CASSLALGQGGYEQYF; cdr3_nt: TGTGCCAGCAGCTTGGCCCTGGGACAGGGGGGTTACGAGCAGTACTTC
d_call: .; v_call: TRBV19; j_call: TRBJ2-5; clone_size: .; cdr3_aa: CASKAGLYQETQYF; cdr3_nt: TGTGCCAGTAAAGCAGGGTTGTACCAAGAGACCCAGTACTTC
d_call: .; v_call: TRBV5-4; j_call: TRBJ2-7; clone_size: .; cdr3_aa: CASSLEGYGEQYF; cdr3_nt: TGTGCCAGCAGCTTGGAGGGGTATGGCGAGCAGTACTTC
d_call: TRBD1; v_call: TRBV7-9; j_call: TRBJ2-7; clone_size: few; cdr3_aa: CALGTASYEQYF; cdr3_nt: TGTGCCTTGGGGACAGCATCCTACGAGCAGTACTTC
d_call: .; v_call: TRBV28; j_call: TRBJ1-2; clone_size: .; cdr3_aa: CASRSEGTMGYTF; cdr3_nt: TGTGCCAGCAGAAGTGAGGGGACTATGGGCTACACCTTC
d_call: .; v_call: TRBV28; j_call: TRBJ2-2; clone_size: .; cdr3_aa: CASSFQAAYGELFF; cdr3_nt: TGTGCCAGCAGTTTTCAGGCAGCATACGGGGAGCTGTTTTTT
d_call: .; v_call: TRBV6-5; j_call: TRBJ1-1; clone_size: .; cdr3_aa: CASSPRDMNTEAFF; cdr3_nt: TGTGCCAGCAGTCCCCGGGACATGAACACTGAAGCTTTCTTT
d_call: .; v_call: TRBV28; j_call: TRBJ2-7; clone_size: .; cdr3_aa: CASSLWQGSLGDEQYF; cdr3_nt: TGTGCCAGCAGTTTATGGCAGGGAAGTTTAGGTGACGAGCAGTACTTC
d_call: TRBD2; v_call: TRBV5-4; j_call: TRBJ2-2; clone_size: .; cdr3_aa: CASNSGGNGELFF; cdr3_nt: TGTGCCAGCAACTCGGGGGGGAACGGGGAGCTGTTTTTT
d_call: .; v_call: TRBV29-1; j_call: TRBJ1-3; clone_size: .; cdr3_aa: CSVITGSSGNTIYF; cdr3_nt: TGCAGCGTTATAACAGGTAGCTCTGGAAACACCATATATTTT
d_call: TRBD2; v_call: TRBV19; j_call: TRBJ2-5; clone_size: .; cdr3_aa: CASSPGLAGGPSQETQYF; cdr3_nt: TGTGCCAGTAGTCCGGGACTAGCGGGGGGGCCGTCTCAAGAGACCCAGTACTTC
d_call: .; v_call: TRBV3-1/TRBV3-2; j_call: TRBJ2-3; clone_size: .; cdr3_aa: CASSQDVVRELTDTQYF; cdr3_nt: TGTGCCAGCAGCCAAGATGTAGTGCGGGAACTCACAGATACGCAGTATTTT
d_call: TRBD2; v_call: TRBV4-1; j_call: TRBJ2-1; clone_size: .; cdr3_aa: CASSQDHSVAGGPLDNEQFF; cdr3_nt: TGCGCCAGCAGCCAAGATCACTCGGTAGCGGGGGGGCCATTGGACAATGAGCAGTTCTTC
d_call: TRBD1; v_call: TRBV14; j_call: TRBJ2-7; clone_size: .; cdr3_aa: CASSQGQGPFYEQYF; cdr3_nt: TGTGCCAGCAGCCAGGGACAGGGGCCGTTCTACGAGCAGTACTTC
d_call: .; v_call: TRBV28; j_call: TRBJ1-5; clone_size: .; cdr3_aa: CASSLSRAGQPQHF; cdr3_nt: TGTGCCAGCAGTTTGAGCAGGGCAGGCCAGCCCCAGCATTTT
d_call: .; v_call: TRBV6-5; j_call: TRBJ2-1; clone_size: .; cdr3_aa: CASSELRDYNEQFF; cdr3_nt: TGTGCCAGCAGCGAGCTCAGGGATTACAATGAGCAGTTCTTC
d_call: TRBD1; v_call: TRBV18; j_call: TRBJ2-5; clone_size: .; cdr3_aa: CASSPIGQGKETQYF; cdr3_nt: TGTGCCAGCTCACCTATAGGACAGGGGAAAGAGACCCAGTACTTC
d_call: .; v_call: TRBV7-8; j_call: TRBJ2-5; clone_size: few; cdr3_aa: CASRRTQGETQYF; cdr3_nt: TGTGCCAGCCGGAGGACACAGGGCGAGACCCAGTACTTC
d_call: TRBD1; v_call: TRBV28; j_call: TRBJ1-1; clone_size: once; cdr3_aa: CASSTQGATEAFF; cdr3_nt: TGTGCCAGCAGTACACAGGGGGCCACTGAAGCTTTCTTT
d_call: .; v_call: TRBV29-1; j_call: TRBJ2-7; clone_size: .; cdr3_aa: CSAIPDSLSSYEQYF; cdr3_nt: TGCAGCGCTATCCCGGACAGTCTAAGCTCCTACGAGCAGTACTTC
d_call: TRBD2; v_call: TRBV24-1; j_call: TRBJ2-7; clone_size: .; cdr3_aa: CATNPAGVPTSSYEQYF; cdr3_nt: TGTGCCACCAATCCAGCGGGGGTCCCAACGAGCTCCTACGAGCAGTACTTC
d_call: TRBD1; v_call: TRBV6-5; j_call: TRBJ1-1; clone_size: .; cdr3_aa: CASRTGGSNTEAFF; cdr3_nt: TGTGCCAGCCGGACAGGGGGTTCGAACACTGAAGCTTTCTTT
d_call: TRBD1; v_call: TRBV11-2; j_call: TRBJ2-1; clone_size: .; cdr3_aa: CASSSPQGANEQFF; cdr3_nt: TGTGCCAGCAGCTCCCCCCAGGGGGCGAATGAGCAGTTCTTC
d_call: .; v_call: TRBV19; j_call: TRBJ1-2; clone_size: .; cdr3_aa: CASSTSGVSGYTF; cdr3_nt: TGTGCCAGTAGTACCTCGGGGGTGAGTGGCTACACCTTC